This TCR beta chain was identified in a study of T cells in Graves' hyperthyroidism and ophthalmopathy. Study background: Peripheral blood was taken when the disease was first diagnosed, before any treatment began.

Regions amplified from RNA transcripts were the TCR beta CDR3 regions. The HTBI primer set served for first-round RT-PCR of the TCR CDR3. TCRdb fed the multiplex PCR reads into MiXCR, producing one record per CDR3 protein. This sample has roughly 400,000 distinct CDR3 sequences, with roughly 13% found just once. This clonotype was seen many times. The V gene lost 6 bases and the J gene lost 6 bases, with 18 bases spanning the gap. The CDR3 has 14 residues. The germline V gene encodes CDR1 MDHEN and CDR2 SYDVKM. Patients affected by ophthalmopathy presented a Clinical Activity Score of at least 3, a NOSPECS grade of at least 4, and disease duration below 3 months. Exclusion of a patient resulted from uncontrolled infection, other autoimmune disease, pregnancy or lactation. Extraction of PBMCs used approximately 10 ml of fresh peripheral blood.

The rearrangement links TRBV28 to TRBJ2-7; D is undetermined. The sample taken for sequencing was blood. The TCR originated in a man aged 50 to 59 with Graves' ophthalmopathy. The CDR3 loop is CASSSSRRGSEQYF. The CDR3 DNA is TGTGCCAGCAGCTCTTCAAGGCGAGGATCCGAGCAGTACTTC.